These 28 T cell receptor beta chains came from one sample sequenced in a study of Graves' ophthalmopathy and Graves' hyperthyroidism. Scientists amplified the TCR beta CDR3 regions from RNA transcripts. First-round RT-PCR used HTBI primers; second-round multiplex PCR followed. TCRdb reprocessed the multiplex PCR reads with MiXCR, giving one entry per CDR3 protein. The repertoire holds about 640,000 distinct CDR3 sequences, about 40% seen once, with around 3.3% in the top ten. Sample: peripheral blood. Source of these receptors: an adult man with Graves' ophthalmopathy.

V usage is TRBV25-1 and J usage is TRBJ2-2; 7 bases align to TRBD1. CDR3 size: 13 residues. The germline V gene has CDR1 MGHDK and CDR2 SYGVNS. Unmatched junction bases numbered 3, after V lost 1 base and J lost 10 bases. The CDR3 DNA reads as TGTGCCAGCAGTGAATGGGGGACAGTGGAGCTGTTTTTT. Encoded protein: CASSEWGTVELFF.

With respect to this clonotype: Germline and junction disagree at one end, which may indicate a read error. J is TRBJ1-1 and V is TRBV10-3, with D possibly TRBD1 on 5 matching bases. CDR3 length: 15 amino acids. Germline assignment: CDR1 ENHRY and CDR2 SYGVKD. The DNA for the CDR3 is TGTGCCAGCAGTTACAACACGGAGAGGGGCACTGAAGCTTTCTTT. Protein product: CASSYNTERGTEAFF.

The J gene is TRBJ2-7, the V gene TRBV15, with D possibly TRBD2 on 6 matching bases. This CDR3 has 12 residues. CDR1 LNHNV and CDR2 YYDKDF come from the germline V gene (reference sequence). The V and J ends lost 11 bases and 3 bases respectively, with 14 bases between them. The CDR3 region is CAPRSGSYEQYF. Written as DNA, the CDR3 is TGTGCCCCTCGATCCGGGAGCTACGAGCAGTACTTC. Based on the CDR3 plus reference TRBV15 and TRBJ2-7, the full variable domain is DAMVIQNPRYQVTQFGKPVTLSCSQTLNHNVMYWYQQKSSQAPKLLFHYYDKDFNNEADTPDNFQSRRPNTSFCFLDIRSPGLGDTAMYLCAPRSGSYEQYFGPGTRLTVT.

In its sample, this clonotype was seen many times. The chain couples TRBV6-6 to TRBJ2-5, with unresolved D. Looked up from germline, CDR1 is MNHNY and CDR2 is SVGAGI (reference sequence). V was trimmed by 8 bases and J by 1 base, leaving 11 bases between them. The CDR3 is 13 residues long. The CDR3 loop reads CASGIWSQETQYF. The CDR3 nucleotides read TGTGCCAGCGGGATCTGGAGCCAAGAGACCCAGTACTTC.

Details on this clonotype: One end of the junction is discordant with germline, which a read error may explain. The genes are TRBV25-1 and TRBJ1-5; 7 bases are a match to TRBD1. Per the germline V gene, CDR1 is MGHDK and CDR2 is SYGVNS. The CDR3 extends over 14 amino acids. The CDR3, as DNA: TGTGCCAGCAGTTATGGACAGGTCGATCAGTCCCAGCATTTT. Its protein product is CASSYGQVDQSQHF.

This clonotype was detected ten times or more. The chain carries TRBV2 and TRBJ1-1, with TRBD1 identical over 9 bases. Germline V CDR1 and CDR2: SNHLY, FYNNEI. The V gene end was trimmed by 7 bases and the J gene end by 0 bases; junction bases not matched to a gene: 21. The CDR3 sequence is 20 residues long. CDR3 protein: CASTGGWDRVSERLNTEAFF. DNA of the CDR3: TGTGCCAGCACTGGGGGGTGGGACAGGGTTTCTGAACGTCTGAACACTGAAGCTTTCTTT.

This clonotype was recorded many times. The V and J genes are TRBV20-1 and TRBJ2-7, with 8 bases matching TRBD2. Germline CDR1 is DFQATT and CDR2 is SNEGSKA (reference sequence). The CDR3 sequence is 11 residues long. With V trimmed by 6 bases and J by 6 bases, 4 bases remained unmatched. For the CDR3, the DNA is TGCAGTGCAAGCGGGGGTGGCGAGCAGTACTTC. Residues: CSASGGGEQYF.

About this clonotype itself: Mismatch with germline at one junction end may stem from a read error. The chain carries TRBV2 and TRBJ1-5; a weak D match, TRBD1 (5 bases). The germline V gene has CDR1 SNHLY and CDR2 FYNNEI. The CDR3 has 14 residues. Here the CDR3 reads CASTYGGRSQPLHF. The CDR3 nucleotides are TGTGCCAGCACCTACGGGGGGAGAAGTCAGCCCCTGCATTTT. The entire variable domain, with the rest obtained from reference TRBV2 and TRBJ1-5, is as follows: EPEVTQTPSHQVTQMGQEVILRCVPISNHLYFYWYRQILGQKVEFLVSFYNNEISEKSEIFDDQFSVERPDGSNFTLKIRSTKLEDSAMYFCASTYGGRSQPLHFGDGTRLSIL.

This chain joins TRBV7-9 and TRBJ2-5; tentatively, D is TRBD1 (6 bases). Trimming removed 5 bases at V and 5 bases at J, with 21 bases between. CDR1 SEHNR and CDR2 FQNEAQ come from the germline V gene (reference sequence). The CDR3 consists of 16 residues. The chain's CDR3 is CASSDTGTRGWETQYF. The DNA for the CDR3 is TGTGCCAGCAGCGATACCGGGACCAGGGGATGGGAGACCCAGTACTTC.

There are many counts of this clonotype. CDR3 amino acids: CATSDPGQGDTGELFF. The CDR3 region has the DNA TGTGCCACCAGTGACCCTGGACAGGGGGACACCGGGGAGCTGTTTTTT. The rearrangement joins TRBV24-1 to TRBJ2-2; 10 bases line up with TRBD1. The V segment lost 4 bases and the J segment 3 bases; nucleotides outside the gene matches: 4. The CDR3 consists of 16 residues. Germline V lookup: CDR1 KGHDR, CDR2 SFDVKD.

This clonotype came up many times. The rearrangement links TRBV20-1 to TRBJ1-2; 9 nucleotides align to TRBD1. This CDR3 contains 11 residues. V dropped 5 bases and J dropped 12; count of bases not matched to a gene: 7. Germline V gives CDR1 DFQATT, CDR2 SNEGSKA (reference sequence). The CDR3 spells CSARQQGADTF. CDR3 in DNA: TGCAGTGCTCGGCAACAGGGGGCGGACACCTTC.

This sequence joins TRBV29-1 and TRBJ2-5; the D is unclear. V lost 8 bases and J 5 bases, leaving 15 bases between the germline ends. This CDR3 spans 12 amino acids. Germline CDR1 is SQVTM and CDR2 is ANQGSEA. The CDR3 region is CSLGNGAETQYF. CDR3 sequence (DNA): TGCAGCTTGGGGAATGGCGCCGAGACCCAGTACTTC.

The V call is TRBV11-2, the J call TRBJ2-2; D is perhaps TRBD2 (5 bases). Trimming removed 4 bases from V and 2 bases from J, with 11 bases in between. CDR3 length equals 15 residues. Germline-derived CDR1 and CDR2 are SGHAT and FQNNGV. DNA of the CDR3: TGTGCCAGCAGCTATACGGGGAGAAACACCGGGGAGCTGTTTTTT. Encoded protein: CASSYTGRNTGELFF.

The J gene is TRBJ1-2, the V gene TRBV7-3, with 9 bases identical to TRBD1. This CDR3 region has 15 residues. V lost 2 bases, J lost 1 base, and 2 bases stayed unmatched. Germline V gene data show CDR1 as SGHTA and CDR2 as FQGTGA. The CDR3 DNA reads TGTGCCAGCAGCTTATCGGGACAGGGTAACTATGGCTACACCTTC. Translation gives CASSLSGQGNYGYTF.

The genes are TRBV13 and TRBJ2-7; D remains ambiguous. V was trimmed by 2 bases and J by 3 bases, leaving 11 bases between them. The germline gives CDR1 PRHDT, CDR2 FYEKMQ (reference sequence). The CDR3 runs to 14 residues. This CDR3 is CASSLRRTNYEQYF. The CDR3 DNA is TGTGCCAGCAGCTTAAGACGGACGAACTACGAGCAGTACTTC.

The V gene is TRBV20-1, the J gene TRBJ1-1; D is undetermined. In germline, CDR1 is DFQATT, CDR2 SNEGSKA (reference sequence). The CDR3 has 12 amino acids. The V gene lost 6 bases and the J gene lost 4 bases, with 12 bases spanning the gap. This chain's CDR3 is CSAMVRGTEAFF. The CDR3 bases are TGCAGTGCCATGGTACGGGGCACTGAAGCTTTCTTT.

This clonotype was counted ten times or more. V gene TRBV6-6 combines with J gene TRBJ1-5, with TRBD1 as a possible D gene (6 bases). The CDR3 has 15 amino acids. CDR1 is MNHNY, CDR2 SVGAGI, per germline (reference sequence). Trimming took 3 bases from V and 4 from J, leaving 13 bases between them. CDR3: CASSYLGQINQPQHF. The CDR3 DNA follows: TGTGCCAGCAGTTATCTCGGACAGATTAATCAGCCCCAGCATTTT.

This clonotype was seen at least ten times. In DNA, the CDR3 is TGCAGTGCTACAGGACAGGGATCAGAGACCCAGTACTTC. Amino acids: CSATGQGSETQYF. The chain uses TRBV20-1 and TRBJ2-5; TRBD1 agrees at 8 bases. Germline V gene lookup returns CDR1 DFQATT and CDR2 SNEGSKA (reference sequence). V was clipped by 4 bases and J by 4 bases; unmatched bases: 5. This CDR3 is built from 13 residues.

The rearrangement joins TRBV7-3 to TRBJ2-1; 12 bases agree with TRBD2. J lost 5 bases, V lost 1 base, and 3 bases had no gene match. The CDR3 is made up of 16 amino acids. Germline V CDR1 and CDR2: SGHTA, FQGTGA. For the CDR3, the DNA is TGTGCCAGCAGCTTAAGGGGACTAGCGGGCCACAATGAGCAGTTCTTC. Its translation is CASSLRGLAGHNEQFF.

The chain links TRBV15 to TRBJ1-5; D remains unclear. This CDR3 contains 15 residues. The germline V gene has CDR1 LNHNV and CDR2 YYDKDF (reference sequence). Deletions cut 3 bases from V and 0 bases from J, with 9 bases between. DNA of the CDR3: TGTGCCACCAGCAGTGAATCTCATAGCAATCAGCCCCAGCATTTT. Its protein product is CATSSESHSNQPQHF.

This clonotype was seen at least ten times. The gene calls are TRBV9 and TRBJ2-7; 9 bases are shared with TRBD2. Germline loops: CDR1 SGDLS, CDR2 YYNGEE. This CDR3 contains 14 residues. V trimming: 0 bases; J trimming: 2 bases; junction bases outside the gene matches: 0. CDR3 loop: CASSVGGRAYEQYF. CDR3 nucleotide sequence: TGTGCCAGCAGCGTAGGCGGGAGGGCCTACGAGCAGTACTTC.

This clonotype has a handful of counts. The chain is built from TRBV6-5 and TRBJ1-5; no reliable D call. V shed 2 bases and J shed 7 bases, with 15 bases lying between them. The CDR3 totals 15 residues. Germline loops: CDR1 MNHEY, CDR2 SVGAGI. CDR3 nucleotides: TGTGCCAGCAGTTACGTGTCAGACTCATACCAGCCCCAGCATTTT. Translation: CASSYVSDSYQPQHF.

This clonotype has at least ten counts. The gene calls are TRBV7-2 and TRBJ2-7; 9 nucleotides align to TRBD1. From germline, CDR1 is SGHTA and CDR2 FQGNSA. V gave up 4 bases and J gave up 2 bases; unmatched junction bases: 9. The CDR3 runs to 16 residues. Here the CDR3 DNA reads TGTGCCAGCAGCTACCGAGCTGGGGACAGGGCCTACGAGCAGTACTTC. Amino acid sequence: CASSYRAGDRAYEQYF.

This clonotype has ten or more counts. The chain links TRBV7-2 to TRBJ2-7; TRBD1 aligns across 7 bases. J gave up 3 bases and V 1 base, and 6 bases lay outside the gene matches. CDR1 and CDR2 from the germline V gene are SGHTA and FQGNSA. The CDR3 loop spans 15 amino acids. The CDR3 here is CASSLGWDSYYEQYF. In DNA form, the CDR3 reads TGTGCCAGCAGCTTAGGTTGGGACAGCTACTACGAGCAGTACTTC. Together with reference TRBV7-2 and TRBJ2-7, the CDR3 gives the full variable domain: GAGVSQSPSNKVTEKGKDVELRCDPISGHTALYWYRQSLGQGLEFLIYFQGNSAPDKSGLPSDRFSAERTGGSVSTLTIQRTQQEDSAVYLCASSLGWDSYYEQYFGPGTRLTVT.

This clonotype was counted ten times or more. The chain uses TRBV10-2 and TRBJ1-3; a weak D match, TRBD1 (5 bases). This CDR3 is built from 15 residues. Trimming removed 6 bases at V and 4 bases at J, with 16 bases between. CDR1 and CDR2 (germline): WSHSY, SAAADI. The CDR3 loop reads CASSGMIQEGNTIYF. CDR3 in DNA: TGCGCCAGCAGCGGAATGATACAGGAAGGAAACACCATATATTTT.

The rearrangement uses TRBV10-3 and TRBJ2-5; TRBD1 matches 9 bases. The CDR3 spans 13 residues. Trimming removed 11 bases from V and 6 bases from J; junction bases left unmatched: 10. CDR1 and CDR2 from the germline V gene are ENHRY and SYGVKD. This chain's CDR3 is CAYRTGVEQTQYF. CDR3 in DNA: TGTGCCTACAGGACAGGGGTTGAGCAGACCCAGTACTTC.

The rearrangement links TRBV20-1 to TRBJ1-2; TRBD1 is a possible D gene (5 bases). Germline assignment: CDR1 DFQATT and CDR2 SNEGSKA (reference sequence). The CDR3 spans 14 residues. V lost 3 bases and J 4 bases, leaving 15 bases between the germline ends. The CDR3 loop reads CSASGWEQAYGYTF. The CDR3 DNA reads TGCAGTGCTAGCGGATGGGAACAGGCCTATGGCTACACCTTC.

The V gene is TRBV29-1, the J gene TRBJ1-3; D not resolved. CDR1 and CDR2 from the germline V gene are SQVTM and ANQGSEA. The CDR3 runs to 13 residues. V lost 4 bases to trimming and J lost 5 bases, with 12 bases between them. For the CDR3, the DNA is TGCAGCGTTGGACTAGCGGGTAGAAACACCATATATTTT. It translates to CSVGLAGRNTIYF.